This TCR beta chain was identified during a study of blood T cell repertoires in COVID-19. About the study: Both acute and convalescent COVID-19 samples were obtained from the United States, Italy and Spain. From T cells, B-cell-depleted T cells, or PBMCs came the material, which was cDNA or gDNA.

In the original analysis: The authors estimated nucleated cell counts from reference gene primer amplification. Measured with immunoSEQ multiplex PCR; TCRdb has only the in-frame clones, and not every one. The DNA was the basis for D and trimming; V, J and clone size are from that table. The sample lists 410,000 or so clones, 75% to 90% occurring once. The Seattle site enrolled patients during active infection and followed them longitudinally. The CDR3 is made up of 13 amino acids. V shed 6 bases and J shed 2 bases, with 8 bases lying between them. The V gene's germline CDR1 is MNHEY and CDR2 SVGEGT. This TCR derives from a woman aged 40 to 49 with COVID-19, enrolled during active disease. The chain is built from TRBV6-2 or TRBV6-3 and TRBJ1-5; D call uncertain. The sequencing input was peripheral blood. Here the CDR3 reads CASSLYGNQPQHF. The CDR3 nucleotides are TGTGCCAGCAGCCTCTATGGCAATCAGCCCCAGCATTTT.